This T cell receptor beta chain was observed in a study of blood T cell repertoires in COVID-19. Study at large: Samples taken during acute and convalescent COVID-19 were collected in the United States, Italy and Spain. PBMCs, B-cell-depleted T cells, or T cells were the source of the cDNA or gDNA that made up the material.

The method was immunoSEQ multiplex PCR; TCRdb's version includes in-frame clones alone and lacks a portion of them. The sample consists of about 260,000 clones, approximately 85% of them appearing once. Per germline, CDR1 KGHSH and CDR2 LQKENI. This CDR3 region has 17 residues. Deletions cut 4 bases from V and 1 base from J, with 14 bases between. This clone was detected a few times. The TCR originated in a human donor in a cohort sampled during active COVID-19. The specimen was peripheral blood. The J gene is TRBJ2-6, the V gene TRBV18; maybe TRBD2 (6 bases). CDR3 coding DNA: TGTGCCAGCTCACTAGGGACTGGTCGTTCTGGGGCCAACGTCCTGACTTTC. This gives the protein CASSLGTGRSGANVLTF.